Below, 26 T cell receptor beta chains from the same sample are listed, as sequenced in a study of T cells after posttransplantation cyclophosphamide. The protocol was immunoSEQ multiplex PCR, while the TCRdb copy is restricted to in-frame clones and leaves out a portion. Counted here are around 10,000 clones, roughly 86% occurring once; the ten biggest clones make up 25% to 35%. Busulfan-fludarabine conditioning, marrow transplant, and cyclophosphamide on days +3 and +4 were administered. This specimen was CD4+ T cells sorted from PBMCs, taken after allogeneic stem cell transplant with posttransplant cyclophosphamide. These receptors came from a young adult male patient who received an allogeneic stem cell transplant from a related donor, was CMV-positive, and had acute GVHD only. Some T cells may be graft donor cells.

The gene calls are TRBV6-6 and TRBJ1-1; D is ambiguous. CDR1 is MNHNY, CDR2 SVGAGI, per germline (reference sequence). The ends were cut back, 3 bases at V and 1 base at J, with 9 bases in the middle. CDR3 size: 14 residues. CDR3 in DNA: TGTGCCAGCAGTTATATGTCGAGGAACACTGAAGCTTTCTTT. Its protein product is CASSYMSRNTEAFF.

This chain links TRBV4-3 with TRBJ1-2, with D possibly matching TRBD1 (6 bases). The CDR3 contains 12 residues. Germline-derived CDR1 and CDR2 are LGHNA and YSLEER. Trimming pared 6 bases from V and 8 bases from J, leaving 13 bases between. CDR3 sequence (DNA): TGCGCCAGCAGGGGCAGGGGAGGGGGCTACACCTTC. Protein sequence: CASRGRGGGYTF.

The CDR3 DNA reads TGTGCCAGCAGTGAGGGGAGCTCCTATAATTCACCCCTCCACTTT. This translates into CASSEGSSYNSPLHF. The chain carries TRBV25-1 and TRBJ1-6; no clear D gene. Trimming removed 3 bases at V and 0 bases at J, with 6 bases between. Germline V gene data show CDR1 as MGHDK and CDR2 as SYGVNS. The CDR3 loop spans 15 amino acids.

The chain recombines TRBV28 with TRBJ2-7; TRBD1 matches at 7 bases. With 4 bases clipped from V and 2 bases from J, the junction kept 14 bases outside the gene matches. Germline V gene data show CDR1 as MDHEN and CDR2 as SYDVKM. CDR3 size: 17 residues. CDR3 region: CASSSPPGTGQTYEQYF. In DNA form, the CDR3 reads TGTGCCAGCAGTTCCCCCCCCGGTACGGGACAGACCTACGAGCAGTACTTC.

V gene TRBV10-3 combines with J gene TRBJ2-5; 12 positions agree with TRBD2. The CDR3 spans 16 residues. After removal of 3 bases from V and 5 bases from J, the junction contained 7 bases not matched to a gene. Germline V gives CDR1 ENHRY, CDR2 SYGVKD. This CDR3 reads CAISDPLAGGRETQYF. CDR3 nucleotide sequence: TGTGCCATCAGTGATCCCCTAGCGGGGGGGAGGGAGACCCAGTACTTC.

This clone has just a few counts. This is likely an artifact of a read error, given a far larger clone one base away. J is TRBJ1-3 and V is TRBV5-1; 8 positions agree with TRBD1. V lost 2 bases, J lost 4 bases, and 8 bases stayed unmatched. Germline-derived CDR1 and CDR2 are SGHRS and YFSETQ. This CDR3 region has 16 residues. In DNA form, the CDR3 reads TGCGCCAGCAGCTTCGACGGACAGGGACAAGGAAACACCATATATTTT. This encodes CASSFDGQGQGNTIYF.

Comments on this clone: Different DNA sequences within this sample yield the same CDR3. The V call is TRBV18, the J call TRBJ1-6, with D unresolved. The germline V gene encodes CDR1 KGHSH and CDR2 LQKENI. The length of the CDR3 is 18 residues. Deletions cut 0 bases from V and 0 bases from J, with 12 bases between. CDR3 coding DNA: TGTGCCAGCTCACCACCCGGGTCGGCAAGCTCCTATAATTCACCCCTCCACTTT. It codes for CASSPPGSASSYNSPLHF.

This clone was observed a few times. The rearrangement uses TRBV7-3 and TRBJ2-7, with D maybe TRBD2 (5 bases). CDR3 length: 13 amino acids. Germline CDR1 and CDR2: SGHTA and FQGTGA. V was cut by 0 bases and J by 5 bases, with 8 bases left in between. CDR3 coding DNA: TGTGCCAGCAGCTTAACGGGGAGCGACGAGCAGTACTTC. Translated, it gives CASSLTGSDEQYF.

The chain employs TRBV11-2 and TRBJ1-1; 7 bases map to TRBD1. Germline trimming cut 5 bases from V and 0 bases from J; bases unmatched to any gene: 6. Germline CDR1 and CDR2: SGHAT and FQNNGV. The CDR3 is made up of 15 amino acids. CDR3 loop: CASSHTDRMNTEAFF. The CDR3 DNA is TGTGCCAGCAGCCATACGGACAGGATGAACACTGAAGCTTTCTTT.

This chain links TRBV7-2 with TRBJ2-3; a possible D gene is TRBD2 (5 bases). The germline V gene encodes CDR1 SGHTA and CDR2 FQGNSA. This CDR3 has 12 residues. The V end lost 5 bases, the J end lost 7 bases, and 10 bases lay between the germline ends. CDR3 sequence (DNA): TGTGCCAGCAGCCAACTCGGGAATACGCAGTATTTT. It translates to CASSQLGNTQYF.

This clone was detected only a few times. This CDR3 is CASITNGGLAGELFF. The DNA for the CDR3 is TGTGCCAGCATCACTAACGGGGGGCTGGCCGGGGAGCTGTTTTTT. J is TRBJ2-2 and V is TRBV11-3; a possible D gene is TRBD2 (7 bases). V lost 7 bases and J 6 bases, leaving 18 bases between the germline ends. CDR1 and CDR2 (germline): SGHNT, YENEEA. The CDR3 runs to 15 residues.

The chain carries TRBV7-9 and TRBJ2-1; TRBD2 matches at 11 bases. V lost 1 base and J lost 7; bases outside the gene matches: 12. Germline lookup yields CDR1 SEHNR and CDR2 FQNEAQ (reference sequence). This CDR3 region has 18 residues. CDR3: CASSLVGSGGAGRNEQFF. DNA of the CDR3: TGTGCCAGCAGCTTAGTTGGTAGCGGGGGGGCCGGTAGAAATGAGCAGTTCTTC.

V and J are TRBV30 and TRBJ1-6; D not resolved. Trimming shortened V by 0 bases and J by 0 bases, and 9 bases separated the two germline ends. The CDR3 has 16 residues. Germline lookup yields CDR1 GTSNPN and CDR2 SVGIG (reference sequence). CDR3 bases: TGTGCCTGGAGTGTCCCGCGAAGCTCCTATAATTCACCCCTCCACTTT. This codes for CAWSVPRSSYNSPLHF.

This sequence joins TRBV4-2 and TRBJ2-1; 7 nucleotides align to TRBD1. This CDR3 has 15 amino acids. Germline V gives CDR1 LGHNA, CDR2 YNFKEQ. V shed 5 bases, J shed 2 bases, and the junction held 6 bases outside the gene matches. CDR3 residues: CASSTRQGPYNEQFF. In DNA form, the CDR3 reads TGTGCCAGCAGCACCCGACAGGGACCCTACAATGAGCAGTTCTTC.

The chain recombines TRBV21-1 with TRBJ2-5; TRBD2, the table's D call, lacks a check against the DNA. TRBV21-1 is a known pseudogene. The CDR3 runs to 14 residues. The CDR3 spells CASRSGGLGETQYF. The CDR3 coding sequence is TGTGCCAGCCGTAGCGGGGGGCTGGGGGAGACCCAGTACTTC.

This chain uses TRBV6-5 with TRBJ2-2, with D perhaps TRBD1 (5 bases). The CDR3 is made up of 14 amino acids. V was cut by 4 bases and J by 5 bases, with 11 bases left in between. Per germline, CDR1 MNHEY and CDR2 SVGAGI. The CDR3 coding sequence is TGTGCCAGCAGTTCGCCAGGGTCAACCGGGGAGCTGTTTTTT. This gives the protein CASSSPGSTGELFF.

The V gene is TRBV4-2, the J gene TRBJ2-6; tentative D call: TRBD1 (5 bases). The ends were cut back, 0 bases at V and 1 base at J, with 19 bases in the middle. The germline V gene encodes CDR1 LGHNA and CDR2 YNFKEQ. The CDR3 sequence is 20 residues long. Written as DNA, the CDR3 is TGTGCCAGCAGCCAAGATGATTTTGAAGGGGCCCATTCTGGGGCCAACGTCCTGACTTTC. It translates to CASSQDDFEGAHSGANVLTF.

The gene calls are TRBV29-1 and TRBJ1-1; 7 positions agree with TRBD1. The CDR3 covers 12 residues. V was pared by 7 bases and J by 5 bases, with 7 bases of the junction left unmatched. Germline lookup yields CDR1 SQVTM and CDR2 ANQGSEA. In DNA form, the CDR3 reads TGCAGCGCCCGACAGGGAGGAACTGAAGCTTTCTTT. Translated, it gives CSARQGGTEAFF.

The chain combines TRBV11-2 with TRBJ2-2; a weak D match, TRBD1 (6 bases). CDR3 size: 16 residues. CDR1 SGHAT and CDR2 FQNNGV come from the germline V gene. V lost 2 bases, J lost 4 bases, and 14 bases lay in between. The CDR3: CASSLTPRGGTGELFF. DNA of the CDR3: TGTGCCAGCAGCTTAACGCCCAGGGGTGGCACCGGGGAGCTGTTTTTT.

The chain recombines TRBV7-8 with TRBJ2-7; 10 nucleotides align to TRBD1. With V trimmed by 1 base and J by 3 bases, 6 bases remained unmatched. This CDR3 spans 16 amino acids. Germline values: CDR1 SGHVS, CDR2 FQNEAQ. CDR3 amino acids: CASSLVLGTGVYEQYF. CDR3 DNA sequence: TGTGCCAGCAGCTTAGTCTTGGGGACAGGGGTCTACGAGCAGTACTTC.

By proportion, this clone is hyperexpanded (1% or more). The V gene is TRBV7-2, the J gene TRBJ1-2; D call uncertain. Looked up from germline, CDR1 is SGHTA and CDR2 is FQGNSA. The CDR3 spans 12 residues. V was shortened by 5 bases and J by 8 bases, with 12 bases between the two germline ends. CDR3 in DNA: TGTGCCAGCAGCCCAGATAAGTGGGGCTACACCTTC. Amino acids: CASSPDKWGYTF.

The J gene is TRBJ1-2, the V gene TRBV10-3; 11 bases fit TRBD1. CDR1 ENHRY and CDR2 SYGVKD come from the germline V gene. The CDR3 runs 15 residues. With V trimmed by 6 bases and J by 6 bases, 9 bases remained unmatched. The CDR3 bases are TGTGCCATCAGACCCGGGACAGGGGGAAACGATGGCTACACCTTC. Residues: CAIRPGTGGNDGYTF.

The V and J genes are TRBV9 and TRBJ1-3, with D perhaps TRBD1 (5 bases). The V gene's germline CDR1 is SGDLS and CDR2 YYNGEE. The CDR3 contains 18 residues. The V gene lost 2 bases and the J gene lost 0 bases, with 18 bases spanning the gap. CDR3 coding DNA: TGTGCCAGCAGCGTCACGGGGGGGACTATCACCTCTGGAAACACCATATATTTT. This codes for CASSVTGGTITSGNTIYF.

The chain recombines TRBV7-3 with TRBJ2-1, with 9 bases matching TRBD1. The ends lost 5 bases at V and 8 bases at J; junction bases unmatched: 10. This CDR3 has 15 amino acids. Germline assignment: CDR1 SGHTA and CDR2 FQGTGA. CDR3 DNA sequence: TGTGCCAGCAGCCGGGACAGGGCCTGGAGAGATGAGCAGTTCTTC. As protein: CASSRDRAWRDEQFF.

Remarks on this clone: This sample includes further DNA sequences coding for the same CDR3. Here the CDR3 DNA reads TGTGCCAGCAGCGCCTCCGGGACAGCTAATTCACCCCTCCACTTT. Translated, it gives CASSASGTANSPLHF. The J gene is TRBJ1-6, the V gene TRBV7-2; 7 nucleotides align to TRBD1. The CDR3 contains 15 residues. From germline, CDR1 is SGHTA and CDR2 FQGNSA. V shed 5 bases, J shed 6 bases, and the junction held 7 bases outside the gene matches.

The V call is TRBV6-6, the J call TRBJ1-1, with unresolved D. The CDR3 spans 12 residues. The V gene lost 6 bases and the J gene lost 6 bases, with 11 bases spanning the gap. The germline V gene encodes CDR1 MNHNY and CDR2 SVGAGI (reference sequence). CDR3 in amino acids: CASSVQRAEAFF. As DNA, the CDR3 is TGTGCCAGCAGCGTCCAGCGGGCTGAAGCTTTCTTT.